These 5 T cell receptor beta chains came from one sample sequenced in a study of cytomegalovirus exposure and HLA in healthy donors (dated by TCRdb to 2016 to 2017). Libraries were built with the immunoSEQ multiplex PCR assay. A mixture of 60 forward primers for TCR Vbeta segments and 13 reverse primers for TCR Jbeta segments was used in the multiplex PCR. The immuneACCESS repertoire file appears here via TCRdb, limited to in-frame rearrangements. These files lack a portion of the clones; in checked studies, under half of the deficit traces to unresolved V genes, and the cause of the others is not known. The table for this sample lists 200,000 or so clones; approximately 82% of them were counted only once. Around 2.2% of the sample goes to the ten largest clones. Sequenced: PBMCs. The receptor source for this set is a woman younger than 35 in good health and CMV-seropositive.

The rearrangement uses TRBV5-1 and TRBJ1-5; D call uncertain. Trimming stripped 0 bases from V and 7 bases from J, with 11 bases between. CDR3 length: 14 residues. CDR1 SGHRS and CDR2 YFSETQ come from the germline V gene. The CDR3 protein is CASSLEAGEQPQHF. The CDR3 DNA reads TGCGCCAGCAGCTTGGAAGCCGGGGAGCAGCCCCAGCATTTT.

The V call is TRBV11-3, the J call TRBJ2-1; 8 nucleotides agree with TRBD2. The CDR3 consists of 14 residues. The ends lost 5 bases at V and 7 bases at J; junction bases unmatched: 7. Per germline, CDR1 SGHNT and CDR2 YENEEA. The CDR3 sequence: CASSPRAGDNEQFF. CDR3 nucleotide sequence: TGTGCCAGCAGCCCAAGAGCGGGGGATAATGAGCAGTTCTTC.

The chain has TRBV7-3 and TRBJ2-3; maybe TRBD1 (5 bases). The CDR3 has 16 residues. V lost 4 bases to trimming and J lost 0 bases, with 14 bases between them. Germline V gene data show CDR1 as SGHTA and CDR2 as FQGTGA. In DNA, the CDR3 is TGTGCCAGCAGCTCCAGTAGGACACCTAGCACAGATACGCAGTATTTT. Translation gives CASSSSRTPSTDTQYF.

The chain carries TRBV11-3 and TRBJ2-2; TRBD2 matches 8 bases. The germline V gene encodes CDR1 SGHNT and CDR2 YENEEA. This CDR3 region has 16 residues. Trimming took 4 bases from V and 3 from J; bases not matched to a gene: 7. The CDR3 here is CASSWRGDTDTGELFF. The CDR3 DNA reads TGTGCCAGCAGCTGGCGGGGGGACACCGACACCGGGGAGCTGTTTTTT.

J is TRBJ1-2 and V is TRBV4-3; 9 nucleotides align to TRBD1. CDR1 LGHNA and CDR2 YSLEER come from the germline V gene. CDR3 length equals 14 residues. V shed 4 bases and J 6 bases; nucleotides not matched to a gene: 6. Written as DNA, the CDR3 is TGCGCCAGCAGCCCGGACAGGGGAGTGCATGGCTACACCTTC. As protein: CASSPDRGVHGYTF.